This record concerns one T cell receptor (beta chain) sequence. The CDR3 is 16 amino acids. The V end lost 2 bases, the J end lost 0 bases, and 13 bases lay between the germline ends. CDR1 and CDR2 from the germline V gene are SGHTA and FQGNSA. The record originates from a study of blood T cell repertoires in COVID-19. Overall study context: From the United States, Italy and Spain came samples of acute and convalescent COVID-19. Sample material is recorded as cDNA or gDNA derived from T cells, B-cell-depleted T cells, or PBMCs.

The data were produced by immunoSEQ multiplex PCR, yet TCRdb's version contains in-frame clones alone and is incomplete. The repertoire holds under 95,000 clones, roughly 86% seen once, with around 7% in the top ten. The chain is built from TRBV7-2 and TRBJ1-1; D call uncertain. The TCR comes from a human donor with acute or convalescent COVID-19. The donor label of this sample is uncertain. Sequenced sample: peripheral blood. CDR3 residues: CASSLYETGMNTEAFF. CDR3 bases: TGTGCCAGCAGCTTATACGAAACGGGGATGAACACTGAAGCTTTCTTT.